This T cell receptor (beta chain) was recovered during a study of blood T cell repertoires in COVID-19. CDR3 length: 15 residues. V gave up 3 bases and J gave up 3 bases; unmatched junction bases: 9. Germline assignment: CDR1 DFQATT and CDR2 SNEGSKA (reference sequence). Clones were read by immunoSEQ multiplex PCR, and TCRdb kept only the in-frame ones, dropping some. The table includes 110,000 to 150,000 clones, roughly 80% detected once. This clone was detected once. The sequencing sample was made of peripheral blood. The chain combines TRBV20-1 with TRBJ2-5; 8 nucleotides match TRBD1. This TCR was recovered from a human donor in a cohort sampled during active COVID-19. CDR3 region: CSASWGDRRKETQYF. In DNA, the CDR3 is TGCAGTGCTAGTTGGGGGGACAGGAGAAAAGAGACCCAGTACTTC.